Each of the 18 T cell receptor beta chains below was sequenced from the same sample in a study of cytomegalovirus exposure and HLA in healthy donors. The PCR contained 60 Vbeta and 13 Jbeta primers. TCRdb's table, derived via immunoSEQ multiplex PCR, lists solely in-frame clones and lacks some. The sample has about 190,000 clones, approximately 78% seen once. Sequenced material: PBMCs. The receptors stem from a woman between 18 and 29 years old in good health and CMV-seronegative.

The chain joins TRBV18 to TRBJ2-2; perhaps TRBD2 as D (5 bases). The V gene's germline CDR1 is KGHSH and CDR2 LQKENI. The CDR3 totals 12 residues. V lost 3 bases, J lost 9 bases, and 8 bases lay in between. CDR3 sequence reads: CASSPSVRELFF. CDR3 nucleotides: TGTGCCAGCTCACCTAGCGTACGGGAGCTGTTTTTT.

In regard to this clone: The junction departs from germline at one end; a sequencing error may be responsible. The J gene is TRBJ1-3, the V gene TRBV4-1; D is uncertain. There are 13 residues in the CDR3. Per germline, CDR1 MGHRA and CDR2 YSYEKL. The CDR3 sequence: CASSQEAGDTIYF. CDR3 DNA sequence: TGCGCCAGCAGCCAGGAGGCTGGAGACACCATATATTTT.

This chain connects TRBV5-1 to TRBJ1-1; 9 bases agree with TRBD1. Unmatched junction bases numbered 2, after V lost 0 bases and J lost 2 bases. Germline V gene lookup returns CDR1 SGHRS and CDR2 YFSETQ. CDR3 length: 15 residues. DNA of the CDR3: TGCGCCAGCAGCTTGGTTACAGGGGGCAACACTGAAGCTTTCTTT. Amino acid sequence: CASSLVTGGNTEAFF.

J is TRBJ1-2 and V is TRBV28; 7 bases are a match to TRBD1. V trimming: 5 bases; J trimming: 8 bases; junction bases outside the gene matches: 8. The CDR3 consists of 13 residues. Germline V gene lookup returns CDR1 MDHEN and CDR2 SYDVKM. This CDR3 is CASSPGTEGGYTF. The CDR3 bases are TGTGCCAGCAGTCCCGGGACAGAAGGAGGCTACACCTTC.

The chain links TRBV28 to TRBJ1-1; D may be TRBD1 (5 bases). CDR1 is MDHEN and CDR2 is SYDVKM in the germline V gene. The CDR3 loop spans 15 amino acids. The ends were cut back, 8 bases at V and 5 bases at J, with 21 bases in the middle. The CDR3 loop is CASARPGTRGTEAFF. In DNA, the CDR3 is TGTGCCAGCGCCCGACCGGGGACCCGGGGGACTGAAGCTTTCTTT.

The chain employs TRBV10-2 and TRBJ1-3, with D unclear. Deletions cut 8 bases from V and 0 bases from J, with 8 bases between. This CDR3 is 13 amino acids long. Germline values: CDR1 WSHSY, CDR2 SAAADI. The CDR3 bases are TGCGCCAGCGGAGCTAGCTCTGGAAACACCATATATTTT. Translating gives CASGASSGNTIYF.

CDR3 in DNA: TGTGCCAGCAAGACCCAGGGGAACCACGAGCAGTACTTC. The encoded protein is CASKTQGNHEQYF. The chain recombines TRBV5-6 with TRBJ2-7; possible D gene TRBD1, 6 bases. This CDR3 region has 13 residues. V was clipped by 6 bases and J by 5 bases, with 15 bases between them. Germline loops: CDR1 SGHDT, CDR2 YYEEEE.

The chain links TRBV7-9 to TRBJ2-1; tentative D call: TRBD1 (6 bases). The CDR3 covers 14 residues. Germline V gene data show CDR1 as SEHNR and CDR2 as FQNEAQ (reference sequence). V shed 7 bases and J shed 8 bases, with 18 bases lying between them. CDR3 protein: CASNSLAGVHEQFF. CDR3 nucleotide sequence: TGTGCCAGCAACAGCTTAGCAGGGGTCCATGAGCAGTTCTTC.

The rearrangement uses TRBV15 and TRBJ1-4; tentative D call: TRBD1 (5 bases). Trimming left V 1 base short and J 7 bases short, with 13 bases between. This CDR3 comprises 15 residues. Germline CDR1 is LNHNV and CDR2 is YYDKDF (reference sequence). The CDR3 DNA is TGTGCCACCAGCAGAGTTAGGCAGGGCGGTGAAAAACTGTTTTTT. This sequence encodes CATSRVRQGGEKLFF. Together with reference TRBV15 and TRBJ1-4, the CDR3 gives the full variable domain: DAMVIQNPRYQVTQFGKPVTLSCSQTLNHNVMYWYQQKSSQAPKLLFHYYDKDFNNEADTPDNFQSRRPNTSFCFLDIRSPGLGDTAMYLCATSRVRQGGEKLFFGSGTQLSVL.

The V gene is TRBV7-6, the J gene TRBJ1-2; TRBD1 might be the D (5 bases). Trimming removed 4 bases from V and 3 bases from J, with 15 bases in between. The CDR3 is made up of 15 amino acids. Germline V gene sequence: CDR1 SGHVS, CDR2 FNYEAQ. The DNA for the CDR3 is TGTGCCAGCAGCTCCCGGGGGGTGGGGTACTATGGCTACACCTTC. Protein sequence: CASSSRGVGYYGYTF.

V usage is TRBV7-7 and J usage is TRBJ2-5; 7 positions agree with TRBD1. Trimming at V came to 6 bases and at J to 3 bases, leaving 4 bases not matched to a gene. Germline V gene lookup returns CDR1 SSHAT and CDR2 FNYEAQ (reference sequence). The CDR3 has 13 amino acids. CDR3 in amino acids: CASSPTGEETQYF. CDR3 DNA sequence: TGTGCCAGCAGTCCTACAGGGGAAGAGACCCAGTACTTC.

The rearrangement joins TRBV7-8 to TRBJ2-1; TRBD2 aligns across 15 bases. Losses at the gene ends were 2 bases for V and 9 bases for J; bases not matched to a gene: 5. CDR3 length: 16 residues. The germline V gene encodes CDR1 SGHVS and CDR2 FQNEAQ. This CDR3 reads CASSLLGLAGGGEQFF. CDR3 sequence (DNA): TGTGCCAGCAGCTTATTAGGACTAGCGGGAGGGGGTGAGCAGTTCTTC.

This chain links TRBV28 with TRBJ2-5; possible D gene TRBD2, 5 bases. V lost 3 bases and J lost 2, with 10 bases in between. Per germline, CDR1 MDHEN and CDR2 SYDVKM. The CDR3 is 14 residues long. The CDR3 DNA is TGTGCCAGCAGTTTCGGGCGGGCTCAAGAGACCCAGTACTTC. This gives the protein CASSFGRAQETQYF.

The chain employs TRBV6-4 and TRBJ1-2; a possible D gene is TRBD1 (5 bases). V was pared by 6 bases and J by 8 bases, with 19 bases between. Germline CDR1 MRHNA, CDR2 SNTAGT. CDR3 size: 14 residues. The CDR3 nucleotides read TGTGCCAGCAGGGCCCTCCGACAGCCGGGCGGCTACACCTTC. Its protein is CASRALRQPGGYTF.

The J gene is TRBJ2-4, the V gene TRBV10-1; 7 nucleotides match TRBD2. Germline V gives CDR1 WNHNN, CDR2 SYGVQD (reference sequence). V shed 1 base, J shed 12 bases, and the junction held 9 bases outside the gene matches. CDR3 length equals 14 residues. In nucleotides, the CDR3 is TGCGCCAGCAGTGAGTTACCGGGAGGAACGGCTCAGTACTTC. Its protein product is CASSELPGGTAQYF.

The chain links TRBV30 to TRBJ2-5, with 16 bases fitting TRBD2. CDR1 is GTSNPN and CDR2 is SVGIG in the germline V gene (reference sequence). The CDR3 consists of 17 residues. The V gene end was trimmed by 8 bases and the J gene end by 5 bases; junction bases not matched to a gene: 14. This CDR3 is CAGTSGRVIGVTETQYF. CDR3 sequence (DNA): TGTGCCGGGACTAGCGGGAGGGTAATCGGGGTTACGGAGACCCAGTACTTC. Based on the CDR3 plus reference TRBV30 and TRBJ2-5, the full variable domain is SQTIHQWPATLVQPVGSPLSLECTVEGTSNPNLYWYRQAAGRGLQLLFYSVGIGQISSEVPQNLSASRPQDRQFILSSKKLLLSDSGFYLCAGTSGRVIGVTETQYFGPGTRLLVL.

The chain is built from TRBV9 and TRBJ2-6; weak D call: TRBD1 (5 bases). Trimming removed 2 bases from V and 4 bases from J, with 28 bases in between. The V gene's germline CDR1 is SGDLS and CDR2 YYNGEE. CDR3 length equals 21 residues. The CDR3 bases are TGTGCCAGCAGCGTGGCCCCCCAGGATAAAAGGATAGGGGTCGGGGCCAACGTCCTGACTTTC. The encoded protein is CASSVAPQDKRIGVGANVLTF. Variable domain in full (rest from reference TRBV9 and TRBJ2-6): DSGVTQTPKHLITATGQRVTLRCSPRSGDLSVYWYQQSLDQGLQFLIQYYNGEERAKGNILERFSAQQFPDLHSELNLSSLELGDSALYFCASSVAPQDKRIGVGANVLTFGAGSRLTVL.

The CDR3 DNA follows: TGTGCCAGCAGTAAACTAGCGGGGCTCACAGATACGCAGTATTTT. Encoded protein: CASSKLAGLTDTQYF. This chain links TRBV6-1 with TRBJ2-3; 10 bases fit TRBD2. The CDR3 runs 15 residues. The V segment lost 5 bases and the J segment 2 bases; nucleotides outside the gene matches: 4. The germline gives CDR1 MNHNS, CDR2 SASEGT.